Sequencing of this T cell receptor (beta chain) was carried out in a study of blood T cell repertoires in COVID-19 (TCRdb year 2020). Study-level background: Samples covering the acute and convalescent phases of COVID-19 were provided by collaborators in the United States, Italy and Spain. The repertoires were released in a freely available public database intended as a resource for research on the immune response to SARS-CoV-2. Nearly every sample came with metadata listing a de-identified subject ID, COVID-19 status, age in years and sex. Subjects who had been exposed to COVID-19, were actively infected with it, or had recovered from it provided the deeply sampled blood TCRbeta repertoires that made up the dataset. The samples were drawn from the first 160 participants of the ongoing ImmuneRACE study and from more than 1,000 subjects provided by 6 global collaborators. The prospective study material was composed of cDNA or gDNA derived from T cells, B-cell-depleted T cells, or PBMCs. Where available, HLA class I and class II types were taken from metadata supplied by the sample provider and were not determined by assay-based typing. The study at large found these results: The amount of clinical and demographic metadata varied by source and participant and was provided uncurated.

Collaborating institutions collected whole blood in K2EDTA tubes following their own protocols. For TCRbeta analysis, collaborator samples were shipped as frozen whole blood, as isolated PBMCs, or as DNA extracted from either sample type. The junction shows trimming of 4 bases on V and 6 bases on J, and the gene matches do not reach 8 bases of it. Reading from cysteine to phenylalanine, the CDR3 counts 17 amino acids. Left in the record is the CDR3 DNA by itself, 51 bases read in frame from the first base. CDR1 ENHRY and CDR2 SYGVKD are derived from the germline V gene. On this clone: Its antigen specificity is not known. No base quality values were provided; no much bigger clone lies one nucleotide off.

TCRbeta CDR3 regions were amplified from genomic DNA using the immunoSEQ Assay, a bias-controlled multiplex PCR. The authors processed their data as follows. The number of nucleated cells in each sample was estimated from the amplification of reference gene primers within the assay. To quantify the absolute abundance of each unique TCRbeta CDR3 rearrangement, sequence reads were collapsed and filtered. Productive Simpson clonality was computed per sample as the square root of Simpson's diversity index over productive rearrangements. TCRdb carries this immuneACCESS record with in-frame sequences only. Its versions omit some clonotypes, under half of them owing to an unresolved V gene in the studies checked, with the rest unexplained. V and J calls and clone size come straight from that table; D and trimming were deduced from the DNA. For this sample there are 150,000 to 200,000 clones; about nine tenths appear just once. The ten top clones hold approximately 0.48% of the sample.

The clonotype was recovered from a man aged 50-60 years with acute or convalescent COVID-19. The rearrangement combines TRBV10-3 with TRBJ2-1, and 14 bases in between align with TRBD2. Sequencing was carried out using peripheral blood. The CDR3 reads as follows: CAISGGLAGVGSNEQFF. The DNA reads as follows: TGTGCCATCAGTGGGGGACTAGCGGGAGTGGGAAGCAATGAGCAGTTCTTC.